A selection of T cell receptor beta chains follows, all from one sample in a study of vaccination effects on CD4 cells after COVID-19. These receptors have no identified antigens. Clones were sequenced by immunoSEQ multiplex PCR, and TCRdb holds only the in-frame ones, with some missing. The sample lists approximately 70,000 clones; over 65% were seen once. The sample consisted of CD4+ T cells from PBMCs cultured with HIV peptides, taken before COVID-19 vaccination. These receptors were obtained from a human donor who had a prior SARS-CoV-2 infection. The CDR3 runs from the conserved cysteine through the conserved F or W. The order of the fields is CDR3 DNA, CDR3 protein, V gene, J gene, D gene, clone size. D genes are given only for firm matches. Clone size is stated in some rows and not others, as once, few, many or a class when expanded.

CDR3nt: TGTGCCAGCAAAATCACGCGGGGTACAGATACGCAGTATTTT; CDR3aa: CASKITRGTDTQYF; v_gene: TRBV11-2; j_gene: TRBJ2-3; d_gene: NA; abundance: NA
CDR3nt: TGTGCCAGTAGTAGGAGCGGCCCCTACAATGAGCAGTTCTTC; CDR3aa: CASSRSGPYNEQFF; v_gene: TRBV19; j_gene: TRBJ2-1; d_gene: NA; abundance: once
CDR3nt: TGTGCCAGCAGCTTAGCGCCGGGGGGCACAGATACGCAGTATTTT; CDR3aa: CASSLAPGGTDTQYF; v_gene: TRBV7-2; j_gene: TRBJ2-3; d_gene: NA; abundance: NA
CDR3nt: TGTGCCAGCAGCCGGACAGGGATCGGGAACACCGGGGAGCTGTTTTTT; CDR3aa: CASSRTGIGNTGELFF; v_gene: TRBV2; j_gene: TRBJ2-2; d_gene: TRBD1; abundance: NA
CDR3nt: TGTGCCAGCAGCCCGACTAGCGGGAGGGGTCCCGAGACCCAGTACTTC; CDR3aa: CASSPTSGRGPETQYF; v_gene: TRBV7-6; j_gene: TRBJ2-5; d_gene: TRBD2; abundance: NA
CDR3nt: TGTGCCAGCAGCCTGAGACTAGACACAGATACGCAGTATTTT; CDR3aa: CASSLRLDTDTQYF; v_gene: TRBV5-6; j_gene: TRBJ2-3; d_gene: NA; abundance: NA
CDR3nt: TGTGCCAGCAGTAACAGGGGTTCGATGAACACTGAAGCTTTCTTT; CDR3aa: CASSNRGSMNTEAFF; v_gene: TRBV6-5; j_gene: TRBJ1-1; d_gene: TRBD1; abundance: NA
CDR3nt: TGTGCCAGCAGGCCGGGACAGCCGAGCACAGATACGCAGTATTTT; CDR3aa: CASRPGQPSTDTQYF; v_gene: TRBV5-4; j_gene: TRBJ2-3; d_gene: TRBD1; abundance: once
CDR3nt: TGCGCCAGCAGCCCACTGGCGCAGAATGAGCAGTTCTTC; CDR3aa: CASSPLAQNEQFF; v_gene: TRBV5-1; j_gene: TRBJ2-1; d_gene: NA; abundance: NA
CDR3nt: TGTGCCAGCAGCGAGGGGAATGAAAAACTGTTTTTT; CDR3aa: CASSEGNEKLFF; v_gene: TRBV28; j_gene: TRBJ1-4; d_gene: NA; abundance: NA
CDR3nt: TGTGCCACCAGCAGAGGAAGGGGGGGAGCTTTCTTT; CDR3aa: CATSRGRGGAFF; v_gene: TRBV15; j_gene: TRBJ1-1; d_gene: NA; abundance: NA
CDR3nt: TGTGCCAGCAAAAGACTAGCGGGGGTCAATGAGCAGTTCTTC; CDR3aa: CASKRLAGVNEQFF; v_gene: TRBV6-6; j_gene: TRBJ2-1; d_gene: TRBD2; abundance: NA
CDR3nt: TGTGCCAGCAGCTTAGTTTACACCGAGACCCAGTACTTC; CDR3aa: CASSLVYTETQYF; v_gene: TRBV7-2; j_gene: TRBJ2-5; d_gene: NA; abundance: NA
CDR3nt: TGTGCCATCAGTGAGGTGCCAGGGGGCGAAGATACGCAGTATTTT; CDR3aa: CAISEVPGGEDTQYF; v_gene: TRBV10-3; j_gene: TRBJ2-3; d_gene: TRBD1; abundance: NA
CDR3nt: TGTGCCAGCAGGGGACAGGTGAACACTGAAGCTTTCTTT; CDR3aa: CASRGQVNTEAFF; v_gene: TRBV2; j_gene: TRBJ1-1; d_gene: TRBD1; abundance: NA
CDR3nt: TGTGCCAGCAGTCACAGCGGGAGGGAGAGGGGAGAGACCCAGTACTTC; CDR3aa: CASSHSGRERGETQYF; v_gene: TRBV4-2; j_gene: TRBJ2-5; d_gene: TRBD2; abundance: NA
CDR3nt: TGTGCCAGCAGCCAAGATCTCGCTAGCGGGGTCAACGAGCAGTACTTC; CDR3aa: CASSQDLASGVNEQYF; v_gene: TRBV3-1/TRBV3-2; j_gene: TRBJ2-7; d_gene: TRBD2; abundance: NA
CDR3nt: TGTGCCAGCAGCTTAGCAACGGGGGGAATATGGCAAGAGACCCAGTACTTC; CDR3aa: CASSLATGGIWQETQYF; v_gene: TRBV7-9; j_gene: TRBJ2-5; d_gene: TRBD2; abundance: NA
CDR3nt: TGTGCCACCAGCGGCGGTGGGGCGGGGCCGCATGAGCAGTTCTTC; CDR3aa: CATSGGGAGPHEQFF; v_gene: TRBV15; j_gene: TRBJ2-1; d_gene: NA; abundance: NA
CDR3nt: TGTGCCAGCAGTTTCAGCCCCCGGGCTAACTATGGCTACACCTTC; CDR3aa: CASSFSPRANYGYTF; v_gene: TRBV6-5; j_gene: TRBJ1-2; d_gene: NA; abundance: NA
CDR3nt: TGTGCCAGCTGTCCAGGAACCTACAATGAGCAGTTCTTC; CDR3aa: CASCPGTYNEQFF; v_gene: TRBV6-6; j_gene: TRBJ2-1; d_gene: NA; abundance: few
CDR3nt: TGCGCCAGCAGCTTTCAATCTACACAGGGTGTGGCTTTCTTT; CDR3aa: CASSFQSTQGVAFF; v_gene: TRBV5-1; j_gene: TRBJ1-1; d_gene: NA; abundance: NA
CDR3nt: TGTGCCAGCACGGCGGGGGGGCCGGCAGAGTACTTC; CDR3aa: CASTAGGPAEYF; v_gene: TRBV2; j_gene: TRBJ2-7; d_gene: TRBD2; abundance: once
CDR3nt: TGTGCCAGCAGCTTCTTCCGGGGGAACGAGCAGTACTTC; CDR3aa: CASSFFRGNEQYF; v_gene: TRBV7-2; j_gene: TRBJ2-7; d_gene: NA; abundance: NA
CDR3nt: TGTGCCAGCAGTTACTCCCAGGGGACCAAAAACATTCAGTACTTC; CDR3aa: CASSYSQGTKNIQYF; v_gene: TRBV6-5; j_gene: TRBJ2-4; d_gene: NA; abundance: NA
CDR3nt: TGCGCCAGCATGAAGGGAAACTACGAGCAGTACTTC; CDR3aa: CASMKGNYEQYF; v_gene: TRBV10-2; j_gene: TRBJ2-7; d_gene: NA; abundance: NA
CDR3nt: TGCAGCGTTGCGGGACAGCCGCGCCAAGAGACCCAGTACTTC; CDR3aa: CSVAGQPRQETQYF; v_gene: TRBV29-1; j_gene: TRBJ2-5; d_gene: TRBD1; abundance: NA
CDR3nt: TGTGCCAGCAGTTCGATTTACGGGACAGCGGATGGGAACACTGAAGCTTTCTTT; CDR3aa: CASSSIYGTADGNTEAFF; v_gene: TRBV27; j_gene: TRBJ1-1; d_gene: TRBD1; abundance: NA
CDR3nt: TGTGCCAGCATGGACAGGGTCAGCGGTCAGCCCCAGCATTTT; CDR3aa: CASMDRVSGQPQHF; v_gene: TRBV2; j_gene: TRBJ1-5; d_gene: TRBD1; abundance: NA